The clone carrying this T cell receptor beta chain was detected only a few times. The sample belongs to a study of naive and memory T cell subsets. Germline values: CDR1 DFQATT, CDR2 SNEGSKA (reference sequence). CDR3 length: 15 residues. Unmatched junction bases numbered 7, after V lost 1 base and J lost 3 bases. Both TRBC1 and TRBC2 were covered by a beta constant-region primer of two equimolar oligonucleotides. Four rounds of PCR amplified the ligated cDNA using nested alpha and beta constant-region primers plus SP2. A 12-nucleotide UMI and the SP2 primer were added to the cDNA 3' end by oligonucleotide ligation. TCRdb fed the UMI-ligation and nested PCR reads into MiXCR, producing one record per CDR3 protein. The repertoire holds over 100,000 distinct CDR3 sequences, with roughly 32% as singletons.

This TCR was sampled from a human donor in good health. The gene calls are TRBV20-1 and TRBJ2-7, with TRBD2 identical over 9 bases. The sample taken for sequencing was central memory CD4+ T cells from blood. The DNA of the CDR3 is TGCAGTGCTAGAGGGGACACGCGGGGGGGCTACGAGCAGTACTTC. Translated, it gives CSARGDTRGGYEQYF.